This T cell receptor beta chain originates from a study of graft-versus-host responses after intestinal transplantation. CDR3 size: 14 residues. Looked up from germline, CDR1 is MNHNY and CDR2 is SVGAGI (reference sequence). V lost 6 bases and J lost 1, with 12 bases in between. Processing was applied to graft tissue in order to liberate intraepithelial and lamina propria lymphocytes. Some clones are missing from TCRdb's copy, which holds only in-frame ones; the method was immunoSEQ multiplex PCR. The sample includes about 37,000 clones, around 87% of them seen just once. This specimen consisted of ileum tissue, obtained around 190 days after intestinal transplant. The TCR originated in a human patient who received an intestinal transplant, so some T cells may come from the graft donor. The chain combines TRBV6-6 with TRBJ1-1, with D perhaps matching TRBD1 (6 bases). CDR3 loop: CASSDRQGNTEAFF. The CDR3 bases are TGTGCCAGCAGCGACAGGCAGGGGAACACTGAAGCTTTCTTT.